This entry concerns a single T cell receptor (beta chain). Its specificity is not known. This record comes from a study of regulatory T cells in long-lasting Graves disease. Findings and caveats of the study: Persistent Graves' disease cases displayed lower TCR diversity than newly diagnosed ones. Sample size was small, which may have lowered accuracy.

Time point indicated: persistent/refractory GD, antithyroid drugs over 5 years with positive TRAb. The TCR library used RNA extracted from PBMCs. In building TCR beta libraries, iRepertoire HTBI primers were used together with Arm-PCR of CDR3 regions. In the original processing: Across samples, 60 or so TRBV and some 14 TRBJ segments were found. MiXCR was run by TCRdb on the multiplex PCR reads, yielding one entry per CDR3 protein. The V and J calls come from TCRdb's annotation, not from the publication. The table includes some 470,000 distinct CDR3 sequences, around a fifth detected once. This sequence originates from a female donor with Graves disease. Sequencing was performed on peripheral blood mononuclear cells (PBMCs), taken when the disease was refractory, from a patient treated with antithyroid drugs.

CDR3 region: CASSRGEEQFF. The CDR3 DNA is TGTGCCAGCAGCCGGGGGGAAGAGCAGTTCTTC. This sequence joins TRBV3-1 and TRBJ2-1; TRBD2 might be the D (6 bases). Germline V CDR1 and CDR2: LGHDT, YNNKEL (reference sequence). The CDR3 length is 11 residues. Trimming pared 4 bases from V and 10 bases from J, leaving 8 bases between.